Included here is one T cell receptor (beta chain) sequence, with context. What it recognizes is unknown. The data originate from a study of T cells after yellow fever vaccination. TCRdb recomputed calls from the 5' RACE reads with MiXCR, one row per CDR3 protein. The data contain just over 250,000 distinct CDR3 sequences, about 5.2% of them seen just once; the ten biggest clones take up about 3.5%. With 1 base removed from V and 3 bases from J, the gap between germline ends came to 7 bases. Germline CDR1 LGHDT, CDR2 YNNKEL (reference sequence). This CDR3 has 13 residues. Points from the study as a whole: The CD4 and CD8 compartments had a small share of their clonotypes in common. Faster peaking, at day 5 versus 15, marked a secondary response that was weaker. Post-booster reappearance was seen for most primary-vaccination clones (just over 95% CD4, roughly 91% CD8). Repertoires obtained by FACS sorting could include abundant clonotypes that entered as contaminants from the bulk population.

The chain has TRBV3-1 and TRBJ2-7; no firm D call. This TCR was recovered from a man younger than 30 who received the YFV17D yellow fever vaccine. The specimen comprised CD4+ T cells sorted from PBMCs, sampled on the day of the yellow fever booster vaccination. The CDR3 bases are TGTGCCAGCAGCCAAGGATTGAACTACGAGCAGTACTTC. Its protein is CASSQGLNYEQYF.